This TCR beta chain stems from a study of T-cell memory formation after mild COVID-19 (dated by TCRdb to 2020 to 2022). In terms of the full investigation: TCR sequence clusters from the two donors were found to be largely donor specific. The cohort comprised two young, previously healthy adult volunteers, one female and one male. In a couple of donors, T-cell clones that expanded and contracted after mild COVID-19 were followed by sequencing TCRalpha and TCRbeta repertoires longitudinally.

There are a few counts of this clonotype. Its cognate antigen has yet to be identified. Per-base quality was not reported, and no clone a single base away is much larger than it. Ficoll-Paque density gradient centrifugation was used to isolate PBMCs. Instrument on record: Illumina NovaSeq 6000. TCRalpha and TCRbeta cDNA libraries were constructed by 5'RACE with constant-segment primers, with sample barcodes and unique molecular identifiers being introduced. Trizol reagent was used to extract RNA from every sample. The libraries were amplified in two PCR steps, and the second step added a second sample barcode and Illumina TruSeq adapters. Libraries were sequenced on an Illumina NovaSeq with 2 x 150 bp paired-end reads. The paper's processing steps were these. Reads were demultiplexed and collapsed into UMI-guided consensus sequences with migec v1.2.7. Using mixcr v2.1.11, UMI consensuses were aligned to TRA and TRB V and J templates and then assembled into clonotypes. A clonotype was counted as expanded or contracted only when both edgeR and NoisET called the clonotype significant, with the noise models trained on biological replicates. For edgeR calls, the cutoffs were a false discovery rate-adjusted p below 0.01 and a log2 fold-change threshold of 1. As an exploratory analysis of dynamics, max-normalized trajectories of the 1000 most abundant clonotypes were examined by PCA with hierarchical clustering. Separately sequenced CD4+ and CD8+ repertoires were used to assign a CD4 or CD8 phenotype to each responding clone. TCRdb cleaned the public reads at Q25 with fastp, built clones with MiXCR and kept in-frame beta chains. Here each entry gathers all rows of one CDR3 protein and keeps the most common genes and DNA. The V and J calls here are based on TCRdb, not the publication. Within this sample are about 140,000 distinct CDR3 sequences, with 6% to 6.5% of them counted one time only. Under 2.5% of the sample comes from the top ten.

Paper-wide results and their limitations: Only a couple of mild cases were covered in the study, and larger cohorts including severe cases with pre-infection samples were considered necessary. Balanced CD4/CD8 phenotypes were observed for clones contracting from day 15 to 85, whereas a bias towards CD4+ was observed for a second wave of clones expanding from day 15 to 37. Whether the second-wave clones peaking on day 37 were SARS-CoV-2 specific was not confirmed. Contracting CD4+ clones were found mainly in CM and EM memory subsets, while CD8+ clones were enriched in EMRA. The detection of some responding clones in pre-infection memory suggests that pre-existing cross-reactive memory T cells joined the SARS-CoV-2 response.

The sample consisted of PBMCs or a T cell subset sorted from them (not recorded which). The source is an adult woman who had mild COVID-19 (a few samples of this study predate the infection). The sample titles of this study are shuffled in the database, so cell type and time point are left out; the donor was told from shared clones.

CDR3 sequence: CASTPKGASEAFF. The DNA sequence reads TGTGCCAGCACCCCGAAGGGGGCCTCTGAAGCTTTCTTT. Here the chain combines TRBV7-9 and TRBJ1-1, and 7 bases in between align with TRBD1. The germline V gene (reference sequence) gives CDR1 as SEHNR and CDR2 as FQNEAQ. From the cysteine through the phenylalanine, the CDR3 covers 13 amino acids. Just the 39-base CDR3 DNA is kept, in frame starting at base 1. Trimming takes 7 bases off V and 6 bases off J; junction bases not matched to a gene: 8. Extended through the reference TRBV7-9 and TRBJ1-1 proteins, this CDR3 yields the full variable domain: DTGVSQNPRHKITKRGQNVTFRCDPISEHNRLYWYRQTLGQGPEFLTYFQNEAQLEKSRLLSDRFSAERPKGSFSTLEIQRTEQGDSAMYLCASTPKGASEAFFGQGTRLTVV.